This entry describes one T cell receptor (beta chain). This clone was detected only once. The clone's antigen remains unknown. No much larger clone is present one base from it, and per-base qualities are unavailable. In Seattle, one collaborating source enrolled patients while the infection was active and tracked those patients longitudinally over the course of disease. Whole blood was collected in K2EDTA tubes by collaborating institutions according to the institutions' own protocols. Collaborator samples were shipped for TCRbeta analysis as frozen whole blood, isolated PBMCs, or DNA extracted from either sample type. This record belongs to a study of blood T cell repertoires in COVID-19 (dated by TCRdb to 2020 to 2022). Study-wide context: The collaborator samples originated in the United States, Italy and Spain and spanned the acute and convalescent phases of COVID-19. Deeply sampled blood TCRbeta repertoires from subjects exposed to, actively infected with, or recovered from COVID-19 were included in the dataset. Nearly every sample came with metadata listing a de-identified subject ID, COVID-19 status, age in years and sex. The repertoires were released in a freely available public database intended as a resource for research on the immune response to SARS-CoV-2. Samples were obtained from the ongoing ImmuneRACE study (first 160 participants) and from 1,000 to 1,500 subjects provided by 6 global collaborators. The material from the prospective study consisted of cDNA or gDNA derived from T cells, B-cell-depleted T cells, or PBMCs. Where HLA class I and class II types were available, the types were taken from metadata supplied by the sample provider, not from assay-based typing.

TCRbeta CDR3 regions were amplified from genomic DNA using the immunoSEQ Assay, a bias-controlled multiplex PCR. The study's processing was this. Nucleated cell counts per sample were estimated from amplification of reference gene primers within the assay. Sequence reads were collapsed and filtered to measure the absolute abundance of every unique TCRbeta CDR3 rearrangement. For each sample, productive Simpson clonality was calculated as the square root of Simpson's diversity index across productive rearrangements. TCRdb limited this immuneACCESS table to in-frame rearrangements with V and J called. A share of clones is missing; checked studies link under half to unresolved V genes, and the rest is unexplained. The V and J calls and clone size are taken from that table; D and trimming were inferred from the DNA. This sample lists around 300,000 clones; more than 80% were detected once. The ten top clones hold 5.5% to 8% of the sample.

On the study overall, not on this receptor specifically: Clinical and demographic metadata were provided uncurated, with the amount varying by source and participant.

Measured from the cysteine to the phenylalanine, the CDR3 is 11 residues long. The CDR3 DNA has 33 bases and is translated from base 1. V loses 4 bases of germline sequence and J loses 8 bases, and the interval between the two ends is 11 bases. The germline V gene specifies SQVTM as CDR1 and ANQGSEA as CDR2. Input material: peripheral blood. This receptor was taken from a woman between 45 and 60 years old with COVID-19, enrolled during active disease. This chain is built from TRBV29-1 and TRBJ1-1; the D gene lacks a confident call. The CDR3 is CSVVSGEEAFF. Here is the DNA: TGCAGCGTTGTATCCGGTGAAGAAGCTTTCTTT.